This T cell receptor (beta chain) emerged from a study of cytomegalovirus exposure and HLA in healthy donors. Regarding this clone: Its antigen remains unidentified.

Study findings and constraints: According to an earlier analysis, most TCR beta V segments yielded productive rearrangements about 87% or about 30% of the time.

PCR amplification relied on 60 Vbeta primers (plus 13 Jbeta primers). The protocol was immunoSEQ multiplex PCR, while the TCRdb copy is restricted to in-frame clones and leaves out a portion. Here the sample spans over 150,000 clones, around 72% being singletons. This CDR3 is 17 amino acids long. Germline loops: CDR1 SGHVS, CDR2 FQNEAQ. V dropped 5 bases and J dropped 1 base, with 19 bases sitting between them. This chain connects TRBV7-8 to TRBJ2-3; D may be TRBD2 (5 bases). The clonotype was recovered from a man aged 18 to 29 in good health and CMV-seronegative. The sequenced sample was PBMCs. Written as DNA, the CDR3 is TGTGCCAGCAGCCCCCGAGCAACCCTGAGGGGCACAGATACGCAGTATTTT. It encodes CASSPRATLRGTDTQYF.